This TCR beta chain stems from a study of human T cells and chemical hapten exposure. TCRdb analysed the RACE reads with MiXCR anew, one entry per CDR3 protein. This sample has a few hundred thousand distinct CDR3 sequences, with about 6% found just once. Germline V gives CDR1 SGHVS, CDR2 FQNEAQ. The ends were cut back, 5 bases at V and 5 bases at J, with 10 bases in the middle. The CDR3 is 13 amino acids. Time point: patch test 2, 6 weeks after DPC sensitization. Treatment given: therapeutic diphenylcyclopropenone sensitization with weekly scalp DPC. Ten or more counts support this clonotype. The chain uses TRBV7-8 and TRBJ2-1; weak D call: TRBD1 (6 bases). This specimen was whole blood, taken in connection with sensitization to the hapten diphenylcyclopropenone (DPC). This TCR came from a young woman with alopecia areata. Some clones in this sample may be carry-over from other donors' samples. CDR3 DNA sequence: TGTGCCAGCAGCCGGGACAATAACAATGAGCAGTTCTTC. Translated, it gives CASSRDNNNEQFF.